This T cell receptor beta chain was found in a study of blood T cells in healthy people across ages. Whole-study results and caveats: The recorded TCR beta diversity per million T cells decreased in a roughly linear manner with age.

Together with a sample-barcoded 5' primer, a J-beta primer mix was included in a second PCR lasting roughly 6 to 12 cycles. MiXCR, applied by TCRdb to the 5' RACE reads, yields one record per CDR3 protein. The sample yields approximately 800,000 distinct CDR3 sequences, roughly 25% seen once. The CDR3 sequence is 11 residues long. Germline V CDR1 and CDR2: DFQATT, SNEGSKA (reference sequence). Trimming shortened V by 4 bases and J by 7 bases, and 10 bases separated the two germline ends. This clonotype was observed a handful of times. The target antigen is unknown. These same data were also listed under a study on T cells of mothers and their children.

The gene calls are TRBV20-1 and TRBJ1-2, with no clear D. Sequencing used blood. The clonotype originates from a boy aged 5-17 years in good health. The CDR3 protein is CSAIKRVGYTF. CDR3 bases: TGCAGTGCTATTAAGAGGGTTGGCTACACCTTC.